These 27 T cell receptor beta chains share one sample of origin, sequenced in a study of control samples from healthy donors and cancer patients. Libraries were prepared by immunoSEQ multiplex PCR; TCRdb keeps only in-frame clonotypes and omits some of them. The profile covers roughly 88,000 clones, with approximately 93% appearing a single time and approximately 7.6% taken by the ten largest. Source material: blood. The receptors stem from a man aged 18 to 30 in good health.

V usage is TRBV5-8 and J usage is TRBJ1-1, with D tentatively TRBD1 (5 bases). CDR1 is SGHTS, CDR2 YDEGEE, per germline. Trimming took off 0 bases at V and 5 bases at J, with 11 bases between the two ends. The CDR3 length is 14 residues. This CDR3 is CASSLDQGWTEAFF. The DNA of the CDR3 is TGTGCCAGCAGCTTGGACCAGGGTTGGACTGAAGCTTTCTTT.

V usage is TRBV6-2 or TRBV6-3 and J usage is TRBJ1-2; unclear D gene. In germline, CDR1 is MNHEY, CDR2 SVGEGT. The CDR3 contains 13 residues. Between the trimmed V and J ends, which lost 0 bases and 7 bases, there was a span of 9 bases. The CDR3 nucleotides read TGTGCCAGCAGTTACTCTCGGGATGGTGGCTACACCTTC. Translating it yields CASSYSRDGGYTF.

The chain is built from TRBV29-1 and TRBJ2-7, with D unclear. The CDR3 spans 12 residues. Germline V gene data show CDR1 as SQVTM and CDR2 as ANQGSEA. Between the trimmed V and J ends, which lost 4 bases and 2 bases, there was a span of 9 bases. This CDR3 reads CSVGLNTYEQYF. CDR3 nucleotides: TGCAGCGTTGGGCTAAACACCTACGAGCAGTACTTC.

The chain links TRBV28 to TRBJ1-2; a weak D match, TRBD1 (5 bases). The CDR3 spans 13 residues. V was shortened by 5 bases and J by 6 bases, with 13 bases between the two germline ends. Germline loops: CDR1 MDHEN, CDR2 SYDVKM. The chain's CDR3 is CASSPIGGDGYTF. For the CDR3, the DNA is TGTGCCAGCAGTCCCATCGGAGGGGATGGCTACACCTTC.

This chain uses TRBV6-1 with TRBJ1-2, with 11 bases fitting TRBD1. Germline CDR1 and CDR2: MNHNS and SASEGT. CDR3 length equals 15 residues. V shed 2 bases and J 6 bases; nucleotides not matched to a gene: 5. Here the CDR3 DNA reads TGTGCCAGCAGTGAACGAACGGGACAGGGGGATGGCTACACCTTC. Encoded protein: CASSERTGQGDGYTF.

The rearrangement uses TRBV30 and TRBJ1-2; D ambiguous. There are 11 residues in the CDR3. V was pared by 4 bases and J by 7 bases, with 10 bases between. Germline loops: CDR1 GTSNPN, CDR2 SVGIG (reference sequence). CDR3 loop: CAWNSGFGYTF. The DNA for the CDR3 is TGTGCCTGGAATAGCGGGTTTGGCTACACCTTC.

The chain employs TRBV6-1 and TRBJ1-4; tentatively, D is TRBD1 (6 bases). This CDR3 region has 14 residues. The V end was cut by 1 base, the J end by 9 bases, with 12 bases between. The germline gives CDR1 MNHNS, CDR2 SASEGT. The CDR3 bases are TGTGCCAGCAGTGAAGGGTGGGGGGCCAAAAAACTGTTTTTT. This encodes CASSEGWGAKKLFF.

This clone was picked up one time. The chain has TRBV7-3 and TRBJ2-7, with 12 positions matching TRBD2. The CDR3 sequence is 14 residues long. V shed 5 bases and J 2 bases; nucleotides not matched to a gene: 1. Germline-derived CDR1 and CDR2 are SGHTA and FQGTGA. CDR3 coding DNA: TGTGCCAGCAGCCGACTAGCGGGGGCCTACGAGCAGTACTTC. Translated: CASSRLAGAYEQYF.

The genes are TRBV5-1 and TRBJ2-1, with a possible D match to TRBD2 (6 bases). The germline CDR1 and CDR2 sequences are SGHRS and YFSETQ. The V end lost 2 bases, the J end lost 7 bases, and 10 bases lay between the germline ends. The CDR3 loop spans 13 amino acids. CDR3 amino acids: CASSFGLTNEQFF. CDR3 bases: TGCGCCAGCAGCTTCGGACTAACGAATGAGCAGTTCTTC.

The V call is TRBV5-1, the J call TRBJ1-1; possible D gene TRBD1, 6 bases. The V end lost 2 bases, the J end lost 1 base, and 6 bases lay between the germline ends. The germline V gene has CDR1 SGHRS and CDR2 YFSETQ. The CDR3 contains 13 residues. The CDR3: CASSLQGNTEAFF. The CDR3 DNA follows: TGCGCCAGCAGCTTACAGGGGAACACTGAAGCTTTCTTT.

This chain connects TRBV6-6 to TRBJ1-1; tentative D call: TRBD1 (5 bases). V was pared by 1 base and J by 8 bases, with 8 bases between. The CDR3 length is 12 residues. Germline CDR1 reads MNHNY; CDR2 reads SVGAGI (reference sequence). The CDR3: CASSYFGGEAFF. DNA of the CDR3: TGTGCCAGCAGTTACTTTGGGGGGGAAGCTTTCTTT.

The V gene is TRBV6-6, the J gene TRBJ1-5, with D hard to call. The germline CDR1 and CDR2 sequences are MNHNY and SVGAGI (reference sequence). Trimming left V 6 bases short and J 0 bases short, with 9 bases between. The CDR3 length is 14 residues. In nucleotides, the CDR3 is TGTGCCAGCAGCCTTCAGTCTAGCAATCAGCCCCAGCATTTT. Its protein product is CASSLQSSNQPQHF.

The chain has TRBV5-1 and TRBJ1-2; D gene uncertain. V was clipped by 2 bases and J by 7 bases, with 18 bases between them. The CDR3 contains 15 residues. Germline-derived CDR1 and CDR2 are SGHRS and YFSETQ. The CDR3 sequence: CASSFPDGSEGGYTF. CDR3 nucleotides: TGCGCCAGCAGCTTCCCGGACGGGTCCGAGGGTGGCTACACCTTC.

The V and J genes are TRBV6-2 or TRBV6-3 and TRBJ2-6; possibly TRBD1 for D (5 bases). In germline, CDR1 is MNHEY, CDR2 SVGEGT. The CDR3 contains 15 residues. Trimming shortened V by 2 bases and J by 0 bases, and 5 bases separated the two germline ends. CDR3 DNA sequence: TGTGCCAGCAGTTACCAGGGCTCTGGGGCCAACGTCCTGACTTTC. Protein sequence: CASSYQGSGANVLTF.

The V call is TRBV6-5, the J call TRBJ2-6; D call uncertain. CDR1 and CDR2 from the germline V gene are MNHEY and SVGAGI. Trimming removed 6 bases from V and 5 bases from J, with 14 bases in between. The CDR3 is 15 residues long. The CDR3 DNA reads TGTGCCAGCAGAGGTGCAGCGACGTGGGCCAACGTCCTGACTTTC. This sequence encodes CASRGAATWANVLTF.

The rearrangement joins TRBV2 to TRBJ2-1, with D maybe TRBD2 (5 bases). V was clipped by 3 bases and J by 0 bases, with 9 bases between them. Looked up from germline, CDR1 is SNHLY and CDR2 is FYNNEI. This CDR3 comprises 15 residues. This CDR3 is CASSEWESSYNEQFF. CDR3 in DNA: TGTGCCAGCAGTGAGTGGGAGAGCTCCTACAATGAGCAGTTCTTC.

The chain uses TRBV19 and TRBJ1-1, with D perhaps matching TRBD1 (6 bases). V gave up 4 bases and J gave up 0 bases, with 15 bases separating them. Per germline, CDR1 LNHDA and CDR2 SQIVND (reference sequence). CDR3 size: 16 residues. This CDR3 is CASSTEAGTLNTEAFF. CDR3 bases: TGTGCCAGTAGTACAGAAGCCGGGACACTGAACACTGAAGCTTTCTTT.

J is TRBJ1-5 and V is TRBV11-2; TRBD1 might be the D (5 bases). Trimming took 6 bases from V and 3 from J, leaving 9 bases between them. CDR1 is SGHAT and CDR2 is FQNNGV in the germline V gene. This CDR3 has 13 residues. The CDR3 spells CASSWDVNQPQHF. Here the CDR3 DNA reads TGTGCCAGCAGTTGGGACGTCAATCAGCCCCAGCATTTT.

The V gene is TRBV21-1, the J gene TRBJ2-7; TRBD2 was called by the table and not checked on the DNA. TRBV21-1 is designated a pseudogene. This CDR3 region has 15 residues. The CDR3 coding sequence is TGTGCCAGCAGCAAGTTCGGGGTGAGGATGACCGAGCAGTACTTC. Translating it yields CASSKFGVRMTEQYF.

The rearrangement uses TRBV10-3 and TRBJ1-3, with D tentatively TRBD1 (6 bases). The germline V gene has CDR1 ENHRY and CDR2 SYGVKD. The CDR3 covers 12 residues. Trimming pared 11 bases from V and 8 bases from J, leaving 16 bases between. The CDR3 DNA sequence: TGTGCCTCCCGACAGGCTACGGACACCATATATTTT. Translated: CASRQATDTIYF.

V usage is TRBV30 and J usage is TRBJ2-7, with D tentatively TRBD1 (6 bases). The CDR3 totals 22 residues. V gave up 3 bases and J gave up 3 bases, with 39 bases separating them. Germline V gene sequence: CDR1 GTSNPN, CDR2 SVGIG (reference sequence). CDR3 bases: TGTGCCTGGAGATCCCTTTCCGGCACAGGGTACCAATTGTCACTACTTTACTACGAGCAGTACTTC. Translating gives CAWRSLSGTGYQLSLLYYEQYF.

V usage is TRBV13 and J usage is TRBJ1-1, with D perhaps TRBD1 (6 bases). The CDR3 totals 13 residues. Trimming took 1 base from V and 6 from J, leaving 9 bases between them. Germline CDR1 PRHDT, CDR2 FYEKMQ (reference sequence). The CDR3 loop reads CASSLEDRPEAFF. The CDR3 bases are TGTGCCAGCAGCTTAGAGGACAGACCTGAAGCTTTCTTT.

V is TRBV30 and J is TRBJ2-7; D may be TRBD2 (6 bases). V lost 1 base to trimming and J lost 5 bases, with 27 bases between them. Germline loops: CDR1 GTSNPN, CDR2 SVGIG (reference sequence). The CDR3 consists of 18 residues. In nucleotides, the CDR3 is TGTGCCTGGAGTGCCCCCTGGGTAGCCGGGACCTCGGGAGACGAGCAGTACTTC. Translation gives CAWSAPWVAGTSGDEQYF.

The CDR3 protein is CASSLGTGLLGEQYF. The CDR3 DNA reads TGTGCCAGCAGCTTAGGTACAGGGCTGCTGGGCGAGCAGTACTTC. V and J are TRBV7-9 and TRBJ2-7, with D tentatively TRBD1 (6 bases). Trimming removed 1 base from V and 6 bases from J, with 16 bases in between. Germline V gene lookup returns CDR1 SEHNR and CDR2 FQNEAQ (reference sequence). This CDR3 spans 15 amino acids. Supplemented by reference TRBV7-9 and TRBJ2-7, the full variable domain reads DTGVSQNPRHKITKRGQNVTFRCDPISEHNRLYWYRQTLGQGPEFLTYFQNEAQLEKSRLLSDRFSAERPKGSFSTLEIQRTEQGDSAMYLCASSLGTGLLGEQYFGPGTRLTVT.

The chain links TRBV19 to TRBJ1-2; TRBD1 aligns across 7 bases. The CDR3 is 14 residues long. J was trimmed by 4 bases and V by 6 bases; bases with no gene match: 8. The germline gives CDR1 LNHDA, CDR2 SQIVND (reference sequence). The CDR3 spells CASRSTGYGYGYTF. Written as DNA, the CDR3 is TGTGCCAGTAGGTCGACAGGGTACGGCTATGGCTACACCTTC.

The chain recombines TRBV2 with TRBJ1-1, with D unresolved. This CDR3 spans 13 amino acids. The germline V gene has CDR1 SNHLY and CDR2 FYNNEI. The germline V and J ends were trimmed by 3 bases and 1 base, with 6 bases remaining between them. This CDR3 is CASSEHPNTEAFF. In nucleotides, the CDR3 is TGTGCCAGCAGTGAGCACCCGAACACTGAAGCTTTCTTT. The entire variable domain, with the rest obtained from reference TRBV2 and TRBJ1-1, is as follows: EPEVTQTPSHQVTQMGQEVILRCVPISNHLYFYWYRQILGQKVEFLVSFYNNEISEKSEIFDDQFSVERPDGSNFTLKIRSTKLEDSAMYFCASSEHPNTEAFFGQGTRLTVV.

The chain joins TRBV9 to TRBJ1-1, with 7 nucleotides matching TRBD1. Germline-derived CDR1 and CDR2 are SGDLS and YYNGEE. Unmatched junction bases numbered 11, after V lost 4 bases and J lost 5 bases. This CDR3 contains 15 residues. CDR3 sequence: CASSPPTGVGTEAFF. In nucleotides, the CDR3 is TGTGCCAGCAGCCCCCCCACAGGGGTCGGAACTGAAGCTTTCTTT.